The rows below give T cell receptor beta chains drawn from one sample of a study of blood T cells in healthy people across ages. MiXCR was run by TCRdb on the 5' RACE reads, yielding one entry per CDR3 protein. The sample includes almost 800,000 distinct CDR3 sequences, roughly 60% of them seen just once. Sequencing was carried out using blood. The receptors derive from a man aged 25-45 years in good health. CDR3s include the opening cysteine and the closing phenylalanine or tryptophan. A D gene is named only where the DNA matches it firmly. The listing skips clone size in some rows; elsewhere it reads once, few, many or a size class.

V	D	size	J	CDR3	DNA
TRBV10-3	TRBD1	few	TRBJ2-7	CAISPGQGIGAEQYF	TGTGCCATCAGTCCGGGACAGGGTATCGGAGCCGAGCAGTACTTC
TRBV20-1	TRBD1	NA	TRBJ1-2	CSASVFRDRVGNYGYTF	TGCAGTGCTAGTGTTTTCCGGGACAGGGTCGGAAACTATGGCTACACCTTC
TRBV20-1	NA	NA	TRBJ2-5	CSARIVLASDEQYF	TGCAGTGCTAGAATTGTCCTAGCGAGCGATGAGCAGTACTTC
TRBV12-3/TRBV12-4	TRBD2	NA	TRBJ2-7	CASSFKKLGREGHEQYF	TGTGCCAGCAGTTTCAAGAAGCTGGGGCGGGAGGGCCACGAGCAGTACTTC
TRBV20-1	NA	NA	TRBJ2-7	CSALAYEQYF	TGCAGTGCTCTAGCCTACGAGCAGTACTTC
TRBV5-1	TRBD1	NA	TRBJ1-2	CASSPPGQGRFNGYTF	TGCGCCAGCAGCCCGCCCGGACAGGGGAGATTCAATGGCTACACCTTC
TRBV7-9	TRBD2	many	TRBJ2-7	CASSLVLAGPYEQYF	TGTGCCAGCAGCTTAGTGCTAGCGGGACCCTACGAGCAGTACTTC
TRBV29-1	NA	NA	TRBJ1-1	CSVASRSFMNTEAFF	TGCAGCGTTGCGAGCAGGTCTTTCATGAACACTGAAGCTTTCTTT
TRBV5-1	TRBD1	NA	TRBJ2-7	CASSVSGQQNEQYF	TGCGCCAGCAGCGTGTCGGGACAGCAGAACGAGCAGTACTTC
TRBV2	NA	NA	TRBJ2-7	CASSEETAYEQYF	TGTGCCAGCAGTGAGGAGACAGCTTACGAGCAGTACTTC
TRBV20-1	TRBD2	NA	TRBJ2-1	CSARIGYSVLSGGPFEFF	TGCAGTGCTAGGATTGGGTATTCGGTACTTAGCGGGGGGCCATTTGAGTTCTTC
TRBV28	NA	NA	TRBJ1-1	CASSSFVGNTETFF	TGTGCCAGCAGTTCCTTCGTGGGGAACACTGAAACTTTCTTT
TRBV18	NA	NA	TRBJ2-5	CASSPRAGRYQETQYF	TGTGCCAGCTCACCACGAGCAGGGAGGTACCAAGAGACCCAGTACTTC
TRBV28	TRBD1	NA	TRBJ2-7	CASNRDRVGLQYF	TGTGCCAGCAACCGGGACAGGGTTGGCCTACAGTACTTC
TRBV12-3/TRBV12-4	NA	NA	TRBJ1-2	CASSFGGLDGYTF	TGTGCCAGCAGTTTTGGGGGGTTGGATGGCTACACCTTC
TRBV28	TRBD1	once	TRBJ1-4	CASSFGTGWTNEKLFF	TGTGCCAGCAGTTTCGGGACAGGATGGACTAATGAAAAACTGTTTTTT
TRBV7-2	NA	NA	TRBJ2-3	CASSFRSGSADTQYF	TGTGCCAGCAGCTTCCGCAGTGGTAGCGCAGATACGCAGTATTTT
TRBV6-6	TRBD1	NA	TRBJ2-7	CASSGPNGTGGYEQYF	TGTGCCAGCAGTGGGCCGAACGGGACAGGGGGATACGAGCAGTACTTC
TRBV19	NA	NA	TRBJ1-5	CASSSGGELSNQPQHF	TGTGCCAGTAGTTCTGGAGGGGAGTTAAGCAATCAGCCCCAGCATTTT
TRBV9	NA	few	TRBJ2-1	CASSVDSNEQFF	TGTGCCAGCAGCGTAGATTCGAATGAGCAGTTCTTC
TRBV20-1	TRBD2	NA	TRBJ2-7	CSARDRLAGGREQYF	TGCAGTGCTAGAGATCGACTAGCGGGGGGACGAGAGCAGTACTTC
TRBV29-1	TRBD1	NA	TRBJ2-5	CSVVHRGETQYF	TGCAGCGTTGTTCACAGGGGTGAGACCCAGTACTTC
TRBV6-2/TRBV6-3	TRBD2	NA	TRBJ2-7	CASSYPGASGYEQYF	TGTGCCAGCAGTTACCCGGGGGCTAGCGGGTACGAGCAGTACTTC
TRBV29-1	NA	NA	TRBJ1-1	CSVEDEAFF	TGCAGCGTTGAAGATGAAGCTTTCTTT
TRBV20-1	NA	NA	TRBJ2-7	CSAVTEYSYEQYF	TGCAGTGCTGTGACAGAGTACTCCTACGAGCAGTACTTC
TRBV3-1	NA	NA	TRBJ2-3	CASSQDDFTDTQYF	TGTGCCAGCAGCCAAGACGACTTCACAGATACGCAGTATTTT
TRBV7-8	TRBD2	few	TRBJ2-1	CASGGNQASGSILNEQFF	TGTGCCAGCGGCGGAAATCAGGCTAGCGGGTCCATTCTCAATGAGCAGTTCTTC
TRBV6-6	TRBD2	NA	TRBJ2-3	CASSYSSRRGGDTQYF	TGTGCCAGCAGTTACTCTTCGAGGCGGGGGGGAGATACGCAGTATTTT
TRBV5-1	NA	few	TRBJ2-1	CASSLSEQGRSSEQFF	TGCGCCAGCAGCTTGTCGGAGCAGGGTCGTAGTTCTGAGCAGTTCTTC
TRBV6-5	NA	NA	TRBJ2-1	CASRRHTYNEQFF	TGTGCCAGCAGAAGACACACCTACAATGAGCAGTTCTTC
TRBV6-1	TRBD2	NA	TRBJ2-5	CASSNTGLAGRETQYF	TGTGCCAGCAGTAACACCGGACTAGCGGGAAGAGAGACCCAGTACTTC
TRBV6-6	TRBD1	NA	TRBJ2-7	CASGPGQGGLEQYF	TGTGCCAGCGGCCCGGGACAGGGAGGTCTCGAGCAGTACTTC
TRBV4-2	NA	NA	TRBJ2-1	CASSQEGASEQFF	TGTGCCAGCAGCCAAGAGGGCGCCAGTGAGCAGTTCTTC
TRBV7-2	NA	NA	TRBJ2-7	CASRTPGADEQYF	TGTGCCAGCCGTACACCAGGGGCGGACGAGCAGTACTTC
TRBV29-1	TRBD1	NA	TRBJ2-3	CSGWRQGARLSLATQYF	TGCAGCGGGTGGAGACAGGGGGCGCGATTATCGTTAGCTACGCAGTATTTT
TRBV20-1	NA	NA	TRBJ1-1	CSAIGTEDTEAFF	TGCAGTGCTATAGGAACGGAGGACACTGAAGCTTTCTTT
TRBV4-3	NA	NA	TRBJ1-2	CASSQRDDTGIYGYTF	TGCGCCAGCAGCCAACGAGATGATACAGGGATCTATGGCTACACCTTC
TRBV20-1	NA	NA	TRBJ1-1	CSARGRGRVGAFF	TGCAGTGCTAGAGGTCGGGGGCGAGTCGGAGCTTTCTTT
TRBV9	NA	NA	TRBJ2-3	CASSAYPSRDTQYF	TGTGCCAGCAGCGCGTATCCTAGCAGGGATACGCAGTATTTT
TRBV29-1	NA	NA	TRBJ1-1	CSVEEGGAGTEAFF	TGCAGCGTTGAAGAAGGGGGGGCAGGCACTGAAGCTTTCTTT
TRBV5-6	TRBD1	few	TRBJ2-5	CASSSLDREWETQYF	TGTGCCAGCAGCTCATTGGACAGGGAGTGGGAGACCCAGTACTTC
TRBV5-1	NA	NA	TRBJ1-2	CASSFSEYYGYTF	TGCGCCAGCAGCTTTTCGGAGTACTATGGCTACACCTTC
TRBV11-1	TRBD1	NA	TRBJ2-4	CASSFPGTGREQYF	TGTGCCAGCAGCTTTCCTGGGACAGGGAGGGAGCAGTACTTC
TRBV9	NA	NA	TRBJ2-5	CASSAGQIQETQYF	TGTGCCAGCAGCGCCGGACAGATTCAAGAGACCCAGTACTTC
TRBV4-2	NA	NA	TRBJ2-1	CASSPRTPSSSLFF	TGTGCCAGCAGCCCCAGGACTCCCTCAAGTTCTCTGTTCTTC
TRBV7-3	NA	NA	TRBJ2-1	CASSRVGYLVSYNEQFF	TGTGCCAGCAGCCGGGTGGGGTACCTTGTCTCCTACAATGAGCAGTTCTTC
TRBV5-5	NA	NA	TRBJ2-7	CASSVAGVTYEQYF	TGTGCCAGCAGCGTGGCTGGGGTTACCTACGAGCAGTACTTC
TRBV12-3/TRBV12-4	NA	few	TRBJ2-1	CASSLSSREQFF	TGTGCCAGCAGTTTAAGTAGTCGAGAGCAGTTCTTC
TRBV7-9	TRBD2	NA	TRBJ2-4	CASSLAGGKHRDIQYF	TGTGCCAGCAGCTTAGCGGGGGGGAAGCATCGAGACATTCAGTACTTC
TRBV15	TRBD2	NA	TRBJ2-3	CATSRGSGAEGTDTQYF	TGTGCCACCAGCAGAGGGAGCGGGGCTGAAGGCACAGATACGCAGTATTTT
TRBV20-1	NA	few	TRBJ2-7	CSATPGLNSYEQYF	TGCAGTGCTACTCCGGGACTCAACTCCTACGAGCAGTACTTC
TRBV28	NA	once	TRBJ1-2	CASSFLPIRDYGYTF	TGTGCCAGCAGTTTTCTGCCCATCAGAGACTATGGCTACACCTTC
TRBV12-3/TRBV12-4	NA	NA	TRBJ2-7	CASTSSGGVYEQYF	TGTGCCAGCACCTCGAGTGGGGGAGTCTACGAGCAGTACTTC
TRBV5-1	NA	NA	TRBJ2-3	CASSQQGYTDTQYF	TGCGCCAGCAGCCAACAGGGTTACACAGATACGCAGTATTTT
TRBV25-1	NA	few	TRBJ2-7	CASSGLAGIPYEQYF	TGTGCCAGCAGTGGGCTCGCGGGAATTCCCTACGAGCAGTACTTC